Each of the 16 T cell receptor beta chains below was sequenced from the same sample in a study of T-cell memory formation after mild COVID-19. MiXCR was run by TCRdb on the 5' RACE reads, yielding one entry per CDR3 protein. The sample lists more than 250,000 distinct CDR3 sequences, roughly 15% seen once, with more than 20% in the top ten. Specimen: PBMCs or a T cell subset sorted from them (not recorded which). The receptor set was obtained from a man aged 18-30 years who had mild COVID-19 (a few samples of this study predate the infection). Cell type and time point are not known.

The chain couples TRBV29-1 to TRBJ2-7; 7 bases fit TRBD1. Per germline, CDR1 SQVTM and CDR2 ANQGSEA. This CDR3 has 11 amino acids. The trim removed 4 bases at V and 4 bases at J, leaving 1 base unmatched. The CDR3 reads CSVGTGYEQYF. The CDR3 DNA sequence: TGCAGCGTTGGGACAGGTTACGAGCAGTACTTC.

The chain is built from TRBV4-3 and TRBJ1-1; TRBD1 agrees at 8 bases. This CDR3 is 17 amino acids long. Germline CDR1 and CDR2: LGHNA and YSLEER. The V and J ends lost 0 bases and 8 bases, in that order; junction bases with no gene match: 14. CDR3 region: CASSQDRTGILALEAFF. In DNA form, the CDR3 reads TGCGCCAGCAGCCAAGATAGGACAGGGATATTGGCCCTAGAAGCTTTCTTT.

V is TRBV4-3 and J is TRBJ1-2; D possibly corresponds to TRBD1 (5 bases). The V end lost 3 bases, the J end lost 5 bases, and 22 bases lay between the germline ends. Germline V gene lookup returns CDR1 LGHNA and CDR2 YSLEER. CDR3 length: 17 amino acids. This chain's CDR3 is CASSHAPGKRGWYGYTF. CDR3 sequence (DNA): TGCGCCAGCAGCCACGCCCCAGGGAAAAGGGGATGGTATGGCTACACCTTC.

This chain links TRBV5-1 with TRBJ2-5; 9 positions agree with TRBD1. The germline CDR1 and CDR2 sequences are SGHRS and YFSETQ. V was clipped by 0 bases and J by 5 bases; unmatched bases: 8. The CDR3 runs to 16 residues. The DNA for the CDR3 is TGCGCCAGCAGCTTGGGGACAGGGGAGTTCCGGGAGACCCAGTACTTC. Translating it yields CASSLGTGEFRETQYF.

This sequence joins TRBV2 and TRBJ2-1; TRBD2 agrees at 7 bases. With V trimmed by 4 bases and J by 5 bases, 14 bases remained unmatched. CDR3 length equals 17 residues. Germline-derived CDR1 and CDR2 are SNHLY and FYNNEI. The CDR3 region has the DNA TGTGCCAGCAGTGGGGATAGCGGGCTCGCGACTGACAATGAGCAGTTCTTC. Translation: CASSGDSGLATDNEQFF. Together with reference TRBV2 and TRBJ2-1, the CDR3 gives the full variable domain: EPEVTQTPSHQVTQMGQEVILRCVPISNHLYFYWYRQILGQKVEFLVSFYNNEISEKSEIFDDQFSVERPDGSNFTLKIRSTKLEDSAMYFCASSGDSGLATDNEQFFGPGTRLTVL.

There are many counts of this clonotype. J is TRBJ2-3 and V is TRBV11-2; D is uncertain. Between the trimmed V and J ends, which lost 5 bases and 4 bases, there was a span of 7 bases. From germline, CDR1 is SGHAT and CDR2 FQNNGV. This CDR3 contains 12 residues. The CDR3 DNA follows: TGTGCCAGCAGCCCCCTCTCAGATACGCAGTATTTT. This translates into CASSPLSDTQYF.

For the CDR3, the DNA is TGCAGTGCTAGGGGGGGAAGGGGCTACACCTTC. Encoded protein: CSARGGRGYTF. V and J are TRBV20-1 and TRBJ1-2; D is perhaps TRBD1 (5 bases). Germline V gene sequence: CDR1 DFQATT, CDR2 SNEGSKA (reference sequence). The CDR3 runs 11 residues. V lost 3 bases and J 8 bases, leaving 10 bases between the germline ends.

The chain recombines TRBV6-1 with TRBJ1-1; no reliable D call. CDR1 and CDR2 from the germline V gene are MNHNS and SASEGT. CDR3 length: 14 amino acids. The ends were cut back, 7 bases at V and 1 base at J, with 13 bases in the middle. The CDR3 reads CASNRSPRNTEAFF. The CDR3 coding sequence is TGTGCCAGCAATCGAAGCCCGAGGAACACTGAAGCTTTCTTT.

This clonotype occurred a few times. This chain uses TRBV10-2 with TRBJ2-1; 13 positions match TRBD2. V was clipped by 5 bases and J by 9 bases; unmatched bases: 7. Germline V gene sequence: CDR1 WSHSY, CDR2 SAAADI. CDR3 length: 15 residues. The CDR3, as DNA: TGCGCCAGCAGTCCCGGACTAGCGGGGGTGGCTGAGCAGTTCTTC. It is translated as CASSPGLAGVAEQFF.

The sample holds a few counts of this clonotype. V is TRBV20-1 and J is TRBJ2-7; weak D call: TRBD1 (5 bases). The germline V and J ends were trimmed by 3 bases and 2 bases, with 11 bases remaining between them. CDR3 length equals 13 residues. Germline V CDR1 and CDR2: DFQATT, SNEGSKA (reference sequence). CDR3 sequence reads: CSASSAGPYEQYV. DNA of the CDR3: TGCAGTGCTAGTTCGGCAGGGCCCTACGAGCAGTACGTC.

The chain links TRBV20-1 to TRBJ2-3; TRBD2 matches at 8 bases. Looked up from germline, CDR1 is DFQATT and CDR2 is SNEGSKA (reference sequence). V shed 6 bases, J shed 2 bases, and the junction held 10 bases outside the gene matches. The CDR3 length is 15 residues. The CDR3 nucleotides are TGCAGTGCCCCCCCCGGCGGGGGGATCACAGATACGCAGTATTTT. This translates into CSAPPGGGITDTQYF.

The rearrangement links TRBV20-1 to TRBJ1-6; D not resolved. The germline V gene has CDR1 DFQATT and CDR2 SNEGSKA (reference sequence). V lost 5 bases and J lost 4, with 9 bases in between. The CDR3 has 13 residues. The CDR3 reads CSAGTIYNSPLHF. CDR3 nucleotides: TGCAGTGCTGGAACTATTTATAATTCACCCCTCCACTTT.

Only a few counts were recorded for this clonotype. V usage is TRBV27 and J usage is TRBJ1-6, with a possible D match to TRBD1 (5 bases). The ends were cut back, 5 bases at V and 8 bases at J, with 13 bases in the middle. Germline V lookup: CDR1 MNHEY, CDR2 SMNVEV (reference sequence). This CDR3 is 14 amino acids long. CDR3: CASSRRQRDSPLHF. CDR3 DNA sequence: TGTGCCAGCAGTCGACGACAGAGAGATTCACCCCTCCACTTT.

The gene calls are TRBV7-9 and TRBJ1-2, with no clear D. The CDR3 spans 13 residues. Trimming took off 3 bases at V and 4 bases at J, with 9 bases between the two ends. CDR1 is SEHNR, CDR2 FQNEAQ, per germline (reference sequence). The CDR3 region is CASSFLQPYGYTF. The CDR3 nucleotides are TGTGCCAGCAGCTTTCTCCAGCCCTATGGCTACACCTTC.

The table lists this clonotype with a few counts. The rearrangement uses TRBV2 and TRBJ2-2, with D possibly being TRBD1 (6 bases). CDR3 size: 14 residues. Germline V CDR1 and CDR2: SNHLY, FYNNEI. The ends were cut back, 0 bases at V and 7 bases at J, with 9 bases in the middle. The CDR3 DNA reads TGTGCCAGCAGTGAAGCGAGGGGGTTCGGGGAGCTGTTTTTT. Translating it yields CASSEARGFGELFF.

The V call is TRBV5-1, the J call TRBJ2-3, with TRBD2 matching over 12 bases. CDR3 length: 16 residues. With V trimmed by 4 bases and J by 2 bases, 5 bases remained unmatched. Germline V gene lookup returns CDR1 SGHRS and CDR2 YFSETQ. The DNA of the CDR3 is TGCGCCAGCAGCGGCCGGACTAGCGGGGTCACAGATACGCAGTATTTT. Encoded protein: CASSGRTSGVTDTQYF.